This T cell receptor beta chain was identified in a study of T cells after yellow fever vaccination. The study made its TCR cDNA through 5'RACE template switching. That step introduced a universal primer site along with UMIs. TCRdb re-called the 5' RACE reads with MiXCR, one entry per CDR3 protein. This sample has approximately 260,000 distinct CDR3 sequences, with about an eighth found just once. Concerning this clonotype itself: Its antigen is unidentified.

Study-level results: In post-booster samples, most primary-vaccination clones reappeared (under 98% CD4, about 91% CD8).

CDR3 length: 13 residues. Trimming shortened V by 6 bases and J by 1 base, and 9 bases separated the two germline ends. The germline V gene encodes CDR1 LNHDA and CDR2 SQIVND (reference sequence). This specimen was CD4+ T cells sorted from PBMCs, taken 45 days after the yellow fever booster vaccination. The TCR comes from a man younger than 40 who received the YFV17D yellow fever vaccine. The chain recombines TRBV19 with TRBJ2-5; TRBD2 is a possible D gene (6 bases). CDR3 nucleotides: TGTGCCAGTAGCTGGACTATCCAAGAGACCCAGTACTTC. This codes for CASSWTIQETQYF. Together with reference TRBV19 and TRBJ2-5, the CDR3 gives the full variable domain: DGGITQSPKYLFRKEGQNVTLSCEQNLNHDAMYWYRQDPGQGLRLIYYSQIVNDFQKGDIAEGYSVSREKKESFPLTVTSAQKNPTAFYLCASSWTIQETQYFGPGTRLLVL.